What follows are 22 T cell receptor beta chains derived from one specimen sequenced in a study of blood T cell repertoires in COVID-19. Clones were read by immunoSEQ multiplex PCR, and TCRdb kept only the in-frame ones, dropping some. The table lists 400,000 to 550,000 clones, about 85% of them singletons, with under 2% in the top ten. Input material: PBMCs or T cells enriched from blood (not recorded which). The receptor source for this set is a woman under 30 with acute COVID-19.

The V call is TRBV7-2, the J call TRBJ1-5; a possible D gene is TRBD1 (6 bases). The V end was cut by 4 bases, the J end by 7 bases, with 14 bases between. Per germline, CDR1 SGHTA and CDR2 FQGNSA. This CDR3 comprises 14 residues. CDR3 bases: TGTGCCAGCAGCTCAGGACAGCCCGCACAGCCCCAGCATTTT. It translates to CASSSGQPAQPQHF.

This clone has only a few counts. V gene TRBV27 combines with J gene TRBJ2-2; D perhaps matches TRBD1 (6 bases). CDR1 is MNHEY, CDR2 SMNVEV, per germline (reference sequence). Trimming took off 1 base at V and 3 bases at J, with 21 bases between the two ends. The CDR3 consists of 19 residues. The CDR3 sequence is CASSLFSYLLDRDTGELFF. CDR3 coding DNA: TGTGCCAGCAGTTTATTTTCCTATCTCTTGGACAGAGACACCGGGGAGCTGTTTTTT.

This clone showed up just once. The chain couples TRBV20-1 to TRBJ1-6, with D uncertain. The CDR3 has 11 amino acids. Germline V gives CDR1 DFQATT, CDR2 SNEGSKA (reference sequence). With 6 bases removed from V and 10 bases from J, the gap between germline ends came to 10 bases. The CDR3 DNA is TGCAGTGCCAAACCGGGGTCACCCCTCCACTTT. Translated: CSAKPGSPLHF.

The chain links TRBV13 to TRBJ1-1; possibly TRBD1 for D (5 bases). Germline loops: CDR1 PRHDT, CDR2 FYEKMQ (reference sequence). Trimming removed 5 bases from V and 3 bases from J, with 13 bases in between. There are 14 residues in the CDR3. CDR3 sequence (DNA): TGTGCCAGCAGCGGGGGGATTTTGGACACTGAAGCTTTCTTT. This sequence encodes CASSGGILDTEAFF.

The chain couples TRBV4-3 to TRBJ2-1; maybe TRBD2 (6 bases). The CDR3 is made up of 14 amino acids. Germline assignment: CDR1 LGHNA and CDR2 YSLEER. The V end lost 1 base, the J end lost 4 bases, and 8 bases lay between the germline ends. CDR3 protein: CASSQVADYNEQFF. The DNA for the CDR3 is TGCGCCAGCAGCCAAGTAGCGGATTACAATGAGCAGTTCTTC.

This sequence joins TRBV7-6 and TRBJ2-3; D is possibly TRBD1 (6 bases). The ends were cut back, 0 bases at V and 4 bases at J, with 8 bases in the middle. The CDR3 runs 14 residues. From germline, CDR1 is SGHVS and CDR2 FNYEAQ. This chain's CDR3 is CASSLAQGPDTQYF. Here the CDR3 DNA reads TGTGCCAGCAGCTTAGCTCAGGGGCCAGATACGCAGTATTTT.

This clone was counted a few times. Different DNA sequences within this sample yield the same CDR3. J is TRBJ2-5 and V is TRBV6-2 or TRBV6-3; D remains unclear. In germline, CDR1 is MNHEY, CDR2 SVGEGT. The CDR3 runs to 13 residues. V was cut by 2 bases and J by 0 bases, with 4 bases left in between. CDR3 region: CASSYRDQETQYF. The CDR3 DNA is TGTGCCAGCAGTTACCGGGACCAAGAGACCCAGTACTTC.

The chain combines TRBV7-8 with TRBJ2-2; tentatively, D is TRBD1 (5 bases). Trimming took off 1 base at V and 6 bases at J, with 9 bases between the two ends. Germline V gives CDR1 SGHVS, CDR2 FQNEAQ. The CDR3 is 14 residues long. CDR3 in DNA: TGTGCCAGCAGCTTAGACAGGTTCGCCGGGGAGCTGTTTTTT. Translation: CASSLDRFAGELFF.

DNA of the CDR3: TGTGCCACCAGTTCTCCAGGGGGCGGTGGGAGAGATACGCAGTATTTT. This codes for CATSSPGGGGRDTQYF. The chain employs TRBV24-1 and TRBJ2-3, with 8 positions matching TRBD1. This CDR3 is built from 16 residues. J lost 5 bases, V lost 6 bases, and 12 bases had no gene match. The germline CDR1 and CDR2 sequences are KGHDR and SFDVKD.

The V call is TRBV28, the J call TRBJ1-5; no clear D gene. CDR1 and CDR2 from the germline V gene are MDHEN and SYDVKM. V lost 4 bases and J lost 9, with 19 bases in between. The CDR3 spans 15 residues. The CDR3 reads CASSYTDTINRPQHF. The DNA for the CDR3 is TGTGCCAGCAGTTACACTGACACCATCAACCGGCCCCAGCATTTT.

The table lists this clone with a few counts. This sequence joins TRBV5-1 and TRBJ2-3; D may be TRBD2 (6 bases). The V end was cut by 1 base, the J end by 0 bases, with 9 bases between. Germline V lookup: CDR1 SGHRS, CDR2 YFSETQ. The CDR3 is 15 residues long. The CDR3 reads CASSLIGTSTDTQYF. CDR3 nucleotide sequence: TGCGCCAGCAGCTTGATCGGGACTAGCACAGATACGCAGTATTTT.

The chain couples TRBV7-9 to TRBJ2-1; the match to TRBD2 covers 13 bases. The CDR3 is made up of 15 amino acids. The trim removed 6 bases at V and 8 bases at J, leaving 7 bases unmatched. Germline V gives CDR1 SEHNR, CDR2 FQNEAQ (reference sequence). The CDR3 region is CASSSTSGGAHEQFF. The CDR3 nucleotides are TGTGCCAGCAGTTCAACTAGCGGGGGGGCCCATGAGCAGTTCTTC.

The chain couples TRBV3-1 (or the pseudogene TRBV3-2) to TRBJ1-1, with D possibly matching TRBD1 (5 bases). The CDR3 runs to 14 residues. Germline V lookup: CDR1 LGHDT, CDR2 YNNKEL (reference sequence). Trimming took off 4 bases at V and 1 base at J, with 10 bases between the two ends. CDR3 DNA sequence: TGTGCCAGCAGCCCCGGACACCAGAACACTGAAGCTTTCTTT. This encodes CASSPGHQNTEAFF.

This chain joins TRBV29-1 and TRBJ1-2; no firm D call. CDR1 is SQVTM, CDR2 ANQGSEA, per germline. Trimming stripped 5 bases from V and 0 bases from J, with 10 bases between. The CDR3 has 13 residues. CDR3 protein: CSVPRDSNYGYTF. In DNA, the CDR3 is TGCAGCGTTCCTCGGGATTCTAACTATGGCTACACCTTC.

For this clone: Compared with germline, one end of the junction differs, possibly owing to a read error. V and J are TRBV28 and TRBJ1-5; the D gene is possibly TRBD1 (5 bases). CDR1 and CDR2 (germline): MDHEN, SYDVKM. The CDR3 is 12 residues long. The CDR3 DNA follows: TGTGCCAGCGTGGGGCGCAAGCAGCCCCAGCATTTT. This translates into CASVGRKQPQHF.

The rearrangement joins TRBV20-1 to TRBJ2-7; D unclear. Germline assignment: CDR1 DFQATT and CDR2 SNEGSKA (reference sequence). V lost 7 bases and J lost 4, with 8 bases in between. The CDR3 is 10 residues long. The CDR3 spells CSVKTYEQYF. CDR3 DNA: TGCAGTGTAAAAACTTACGAGCAGTACTTC.

J is TRBJ2-3 and V is TRBV7-2; 8 bases line up with TRBD2. Per the germline V gene, CDR1 is SGHTA and CDR2 is FQGNSA. Unmatched junction bases numbered 9, after V lost 5 bases and J lost 2 bases. The CDR3 is made up of 16 amino acids. CDR3 DNA: TGTGCCAGCAGCCCGAGACTAGCGAGACACACAGATACGCAGTATTTT. Protein: CASSPRLARHTDTQYF.

The V and J genes are TRBV28 and TRBJ1-6; TRBD1 aligns across 10 bases. With 9 bases clipped from V and 2 bases from J, the junction kept 7 bases outside the gene matches. There are 16 residues in the CDR3. CDR1 and CDR2 (germline): MDHEN, SYDVKM. CDR3 loop: CASYDRGRTYNSPLHF. The CDR3 region has the DNA TGTGCCAGTTATGACAGGGGGCGCACCTATAATTCACCCCTCCACTTT.

V is TRBV5-1 and J is TRBJ2-7; a weak D match, TRBD1 (6 bases). The CDR3 length is 15 residues. In germline, CDR1 is SGHRS, CDR2 YFSETQ. V lost 3 bases and J lost 5, with 18 bases in between. The CDR3 loop reads CASSYLGQSKNEQYF. CDR3 nucleotide sequence: TGCGCCAGCAGCTACCTTGGACAGAGCAAAAACGAGCAGTACTTC. Full variable domain (remainder filled in from reference TRBV5-1 and TRBJ2-7): KAGVTQTPRYLIKTRGQQVTLSCSPISGHRSVSWYQQTPGQGLQFLFEYFSETQRNKGNFPGRFSGRQFSNSRSEMNVSTLELGDSALYLCASSYLGQSKNEQYFGPGTRLTVT.

The chain carries TRBV6-5 and TRBJ1-1, with D perhaps matching TRBD1 (6 bases). The length of the CDR3 is 15 residues. Trimming removed 8 bases from V and 1 base from J, with 17 bases in between. Germline V gene lookup returns CDR1 MNHEY and CDR2 SVGAGI. The CDR3 loop reads CASQRPGVTNTEAFF. The CDR3 nucleotides are TGTGCCAGCCAAAGGCCAGGGGTTACGAACACTGAAGCTTTCTTT.

This clone was seen only a few times. The J gene is TRBJ1-1, the V gene TRBV28; 12 bases are shared with TRBD1. Trimming at V came to 6 bases and at J to 10 bases, leaving 12 bases not matched to a gene. Per germline, CDR1 MDHEN and CDR2 SYDVKM. This CDR3 has 15 amino acids. CDR3 sequence reads: CASRTASPGQGAAFF. CDR3 sequence (DNA): TGTGCCAGCAGGACTGCGTCCCCGGGACAGGGGGCAGCTTTCTTT.

The rearrangement joins TRBV10-2 to TRBJ2-5; 7 nucleotides line up with TRBD2. Trimming removed 5 bases from V and 1 base from J; junction bases left unmatched: 7. The CDR3 runs to 15 residues. From germline, CDR1 is WSHSY and CDR2 SAAADI. In nucleotides, the CDR3 is TGCGCCAGCAGTTTTTCCCCGGGGGGCCAAGAGACCCAGTACTTC. This gives the protein CASSFSPGGQETQYF.